This entry is about one TCR beta chain. The target antigen is unknown. The read stops 3 residues short of the end of the CDR3; the missing end is completed from the germline J gene. All participants had a single incident cervical HPV16 infection, and prevalent HPV16 infections were excluded. Sequencing used immunoSEQ multiplex PCR; TCRdb keeps in-frame clones, though not all of them. Its table lists about 20,000 clones. These data come from a study of T cells in women clearing cervical HPV infection. Findings of the study overall: T-cell numbers per sample were unknown and may explain richness differences.

The CDR3 is made up of 13 amino acids. Trimming took 7 bases from V and 3 from J; bases not matched to a gene: 4. Germline-derived CDR1 and CDR2 are DFQATT and SNEGSKA (reference sequence). The chain is built from TRBV20-1 and TRBJ2-1, with 9 positions matching TRBD2. The receptor was derived from a woman aged 18 to 75 with a cervical HPV16 infection that either progressed to CIN3+ or cleared (not recorded which). The sample was blood buffy coat. CDR3 DNA (partial): TGCAGTGTCGTGACTAGCGGCTACAATGAG. Protein product: CSVVTSGYNE. Given in full, the CDR3 is CSVVTSGYNEQFF.